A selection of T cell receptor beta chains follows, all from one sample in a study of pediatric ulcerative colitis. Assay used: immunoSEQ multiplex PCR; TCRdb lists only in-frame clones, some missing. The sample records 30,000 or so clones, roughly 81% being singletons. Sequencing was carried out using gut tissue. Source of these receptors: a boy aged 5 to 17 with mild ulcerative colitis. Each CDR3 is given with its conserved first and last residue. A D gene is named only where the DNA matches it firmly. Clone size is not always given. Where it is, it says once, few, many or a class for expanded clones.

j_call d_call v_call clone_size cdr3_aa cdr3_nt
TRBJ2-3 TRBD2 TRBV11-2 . CASSLVAGARDTQYF TGTGCCAGCAGCTTAGTAGCGGGGGCAAGGGATACGCAGTATTTT
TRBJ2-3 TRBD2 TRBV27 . CASSYSGGATDTQYF TGTGCCAGCAGTTATAGCGGGGGGGCAACAGATACGCAGTATTTT
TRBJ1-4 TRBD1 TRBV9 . CASRADRPNEKLFF TGTGCCAGCAGAGCGGACAGGCCCAATGAAAAACTGTTTTTT
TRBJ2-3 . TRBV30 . CAWRRTDTQYF TGTGCCTGGAGACGCACAGATACGCAGTATTTT
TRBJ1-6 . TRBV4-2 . CASSQVSGRDSPLHF TGTGCCAGCAGCCAAGTCTCCGGGAGGGATTCACCCCTCCACTTT
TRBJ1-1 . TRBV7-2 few CASSSTLDSFGFF TGTGCCAGCAGCTCGACCTTGGACAGCTTCGGTTTCTTT
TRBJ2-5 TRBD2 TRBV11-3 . CASSFGRGGLFSETQYF TGTGCCAGCAGCTTCGGGCGGGGGGGCCTGTTTTCAGAGACCCAGTACTTC
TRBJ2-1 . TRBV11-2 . CASSSAGSYNEQFF TGTGCCAGCAGCTCCGCAGGCTCCTACAATGAGCAGTTCTTC
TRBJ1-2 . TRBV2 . CASSENPEPWGSF TGTGCCAGCAGTGAAAATCCCGAGCCCTGGGGCTCCTTC
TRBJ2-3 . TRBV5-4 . CASSSPEVRTQYF TGTGCCAGCAGCTCTCCCGAGGTCCGCACGCAGTATTTT
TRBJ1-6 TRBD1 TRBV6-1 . CASSEITGEYSPLHF TGTGCCAGCAGTGAAATCACAGGGGAATATTCACCCCTCCACTTT
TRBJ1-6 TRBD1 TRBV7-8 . CASSLLSTRTGYNSPLHF TGTGCCAGCAGCTTATTGTCGACGAGGACAGGCTATAATTCACCCCTCCACTTT
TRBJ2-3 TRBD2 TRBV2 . CASSETSGGSDTQYF TGTGCCAGCAGTGAGACTAGCGGGGGATCAGATACGCAGTATTTT
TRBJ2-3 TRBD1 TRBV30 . CAWRGDRGTDTQYF TGTGCCTGGAGAGGGGACAGGGGAACAGATACGCAGTATTTT
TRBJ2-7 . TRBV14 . CASSLTGTTYEQYF TGTGCCAGCAGCCTAACCGGGACAACCTACGAGCAGTACTTC
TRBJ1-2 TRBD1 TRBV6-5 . CASTQGGVYGYTF TGTGCCAGCACTCAGGGGGGGGTCTATGGCTACACCTTC
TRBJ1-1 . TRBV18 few CASSPRAALVNTEAFF TGTGCCAGCTCACCGCGGGCAGCTCTTGTGAACACTGAAGCTTTCTTT
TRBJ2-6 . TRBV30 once CAWSVPGVGSGANVLTF TGTGCCTGGAGTGTACCGGGAGTTGGCTCTGGGGCCAACGTCCTGACTTTC
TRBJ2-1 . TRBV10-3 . CAISESTGLSSYNEQFF TGTGCCATCAGTGAGTCGACGGGACTCAGCTCCTACAATGAGCAGTTCTTC
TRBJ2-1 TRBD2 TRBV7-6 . CASSPLSGGFDNEQFF TGTGCCAGCAGCCCGCTATCGGGGGGATTCGACAATGAGCAGTTCTTC
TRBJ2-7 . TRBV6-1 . CAVPLLGQGWEQYF TGTGCCGTACCCCTCTTAGGGCAGGGATGGGAGCAGTACTTC
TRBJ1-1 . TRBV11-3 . CASSLEVGTEAFF TGTGCCAGCAGCTTAGAGGTCGGCACTGAAGCTTTCTTT
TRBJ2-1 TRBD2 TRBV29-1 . CSVEGLAGEQGEQFF TGCAGCGTTGAAGGACTAGCGGGGGAGCAGGGTGAGCAGTTCTTC
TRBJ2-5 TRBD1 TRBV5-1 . CASSQRRTGAQETQYF TGCGCCAGCAGCCAGCGACGGACAGGGGCCCAAGAGACCCAGTACTTC
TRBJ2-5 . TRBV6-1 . CASGGETQYF TGTGCCAGCGGGGGGGAGACCCAGTACTTC
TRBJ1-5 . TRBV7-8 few CASSIGGNQPQHF TGTGCCAGCAGTATCGGAGGTAATCAGCCCCAGCATTTT
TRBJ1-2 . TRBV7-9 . CASSPGGPFYGYTF TGTGCCAGCAGCCCTGGAGGCCCGTTTTATGGCTACACCTTC
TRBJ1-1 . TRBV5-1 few CASSLVRGLNTEAFF TGCGCCAGCAGCTTGGTGCGGGGGTTGAACACTGAAGCTTTCTTT
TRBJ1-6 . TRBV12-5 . CASGPPGSPLHF TGTGCTAGTGGTCCCCCAGGGTCACCCCTCCACTTT
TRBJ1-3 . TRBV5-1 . CASSLASGGNTIYF TGCGCCAGCAGCTTGGCGTCAGGAGGAAACACCATATATTTT
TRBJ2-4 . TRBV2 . CASSEVLAKNIQYF TGTGCCAGCAGCGAGGTCCTAGCCAAAAACATTCAGTACTTC
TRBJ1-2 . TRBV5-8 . CASSRTVYGYTF TGTGCCAGCAGCCGGACAGTTTATGGCTACACCTTC
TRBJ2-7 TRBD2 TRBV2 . CASSLRLASSYEQYF TGTGCCAGCAGTTTGCGACTAGCAAGCTCCTACGAGCAGTACTTC
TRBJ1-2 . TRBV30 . CAWLQHGYTF TGTGCCTGGTTACAGCATGGCTACACCTTC
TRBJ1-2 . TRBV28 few CASSLFGREAYTF TGTGCCAGCAGTTTATTTGGTCGGGAGGCCTACACCTTC
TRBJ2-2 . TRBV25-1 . CASFRDNTGELFF TGTGCCAGTTTCAGGGATAACACCGGGGAGCTGTTTTTT
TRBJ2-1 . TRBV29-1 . CSAEAHLYNEQFF TGCAGCGCGGAGGCACACCTATACAATGAGCAGTTCTTC
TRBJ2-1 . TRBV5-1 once CASSLAPGDEQFF TGCGCCAGCAGCTTGGCCCCCGGGGATGAGCAGTTCTTC
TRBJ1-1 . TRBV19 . CASTRRALMNTEAFF TGTGCCAGTACCAGAAGGGCCTTAATGAACACTGAAGCTTTCTTT
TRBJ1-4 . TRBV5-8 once CASSLSTQGGEKLFF TGTGCCAGCAGCTTATCTACCCAGGGAGGCGAAAAACTGTTTTTT
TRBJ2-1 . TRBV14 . CASSQSPGWYNEQFF TGTGCCAGCAGCCAGTCCCCAGGGTGGTACAATGAGCAGTTCTTC
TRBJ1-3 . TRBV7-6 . CASSLNPAATGNTIYF TGTGCCAGCAGCTTAAATCCAGCCGCGACCGGAAACACCATATATTTT
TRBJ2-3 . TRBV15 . CATSRIGRGRTDTQYF TGTGCCACCAGCAGGATAGGAAGGGGCAGGACAGATACGCAGTATTTT
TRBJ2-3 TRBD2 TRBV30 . CACDKPDFDVQRGGWDTQYF TGTGCCTGCGATAAACCCGATTTCGACGTACAGCGGGGGGGCTGGGATACGCAGTATTTT